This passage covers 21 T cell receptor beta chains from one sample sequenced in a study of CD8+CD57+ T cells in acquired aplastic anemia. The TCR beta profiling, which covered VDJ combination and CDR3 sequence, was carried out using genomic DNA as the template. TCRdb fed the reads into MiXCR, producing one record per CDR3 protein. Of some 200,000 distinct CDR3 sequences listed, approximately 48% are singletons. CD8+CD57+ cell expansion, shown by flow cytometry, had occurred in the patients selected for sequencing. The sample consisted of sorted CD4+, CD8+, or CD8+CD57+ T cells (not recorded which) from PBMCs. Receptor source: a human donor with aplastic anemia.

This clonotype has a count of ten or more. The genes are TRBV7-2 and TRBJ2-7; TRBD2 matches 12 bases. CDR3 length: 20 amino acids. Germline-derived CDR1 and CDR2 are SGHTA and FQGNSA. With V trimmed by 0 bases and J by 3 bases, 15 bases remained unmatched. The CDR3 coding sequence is TGTGCCAGCAGCTTAGCGCTCCGGACTAGCGGGATGGGCGGGGGCTACGAGCAGTACTTC. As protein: CASSLALRTSGMGGGYEQYF. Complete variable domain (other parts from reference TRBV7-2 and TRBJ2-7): GAGVSQSPSNKVTEKGKDVELRCDPISGHTALYWYRQSLGQGLEFLIYFQGNSAPDKSGLPSDRFSAERTGGSVSTLTIQRTQQEDSAVYLCASSLALRTSGMGGGYEQYFGPGTRLTVT.

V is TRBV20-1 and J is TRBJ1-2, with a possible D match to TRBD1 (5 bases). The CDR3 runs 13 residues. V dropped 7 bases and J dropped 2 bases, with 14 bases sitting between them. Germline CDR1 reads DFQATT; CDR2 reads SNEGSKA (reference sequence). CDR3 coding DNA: TGCAGTGTCTGGGCAGGGTCGAACTATGGCTACACCTTC. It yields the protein CSVWAGSNYGYTF.

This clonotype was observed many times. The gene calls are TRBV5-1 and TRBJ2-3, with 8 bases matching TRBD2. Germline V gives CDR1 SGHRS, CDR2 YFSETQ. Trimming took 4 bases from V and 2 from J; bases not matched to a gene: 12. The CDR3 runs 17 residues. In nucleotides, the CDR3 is TGCGCCAGCAGCCCGCGAGGAGCGGGAGCTATCACAGATACGCAGTATTTT. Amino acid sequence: CASSPRGAGAITDTQYF. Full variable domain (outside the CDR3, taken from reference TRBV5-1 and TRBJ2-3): KAGVTQTPRYLIKTRGQQVTLSCSPISGHRSVSWYQQTPGQGLQFLFEYFSETQRNKGNFPGRFSGRQFSNSRSEMNVSTLELGDSALYLCASSPRGAGAITDTQYFGPGTRLTVL.

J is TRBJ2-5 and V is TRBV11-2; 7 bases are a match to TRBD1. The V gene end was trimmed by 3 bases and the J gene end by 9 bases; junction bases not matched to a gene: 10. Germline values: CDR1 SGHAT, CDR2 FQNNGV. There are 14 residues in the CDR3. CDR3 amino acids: CASSFDRADMAQYF. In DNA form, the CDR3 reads TGTGCCAGCAGCTTTGACAGGGCAGATATGGCCCAGTACTTC.

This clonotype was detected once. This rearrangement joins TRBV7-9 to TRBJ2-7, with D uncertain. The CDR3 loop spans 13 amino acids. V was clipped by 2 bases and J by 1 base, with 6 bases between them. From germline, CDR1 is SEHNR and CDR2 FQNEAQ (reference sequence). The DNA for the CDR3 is TGTGCCAGCAGCTTAAGGGCTTCCTACGAGCAGTACTTC. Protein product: CASSLRASYEQYF. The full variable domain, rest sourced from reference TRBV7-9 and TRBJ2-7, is DTGVSQNPRHKITKRGQNVTFRCDPISEHNRLYWYRQTLGQGPEFLTYFQNEAQLEKSRLLSDRFSAERPKGSFSTLEIQRTEQGDSAMYLCASSLRASYEQYFGPGTRLTVT.

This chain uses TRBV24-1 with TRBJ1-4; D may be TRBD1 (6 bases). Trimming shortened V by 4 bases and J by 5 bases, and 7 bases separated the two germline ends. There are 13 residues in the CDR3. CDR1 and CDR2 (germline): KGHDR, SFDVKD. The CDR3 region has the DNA TGTGCCACCAGTGAAGGGGGAAATGAAAAACTGTTTTTT. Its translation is CATSEGGNEKLFF.

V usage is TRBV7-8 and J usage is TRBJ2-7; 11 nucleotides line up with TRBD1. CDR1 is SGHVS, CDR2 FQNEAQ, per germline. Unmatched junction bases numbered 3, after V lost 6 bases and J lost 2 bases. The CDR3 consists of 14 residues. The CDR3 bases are TGTGCCAGCAGGCGGGGACAGGGGGCCTACGAGCAGTACTTC. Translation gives CASRRGQGAYEQYF. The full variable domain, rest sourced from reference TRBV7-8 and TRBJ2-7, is GAGVSQSPRYKVAKRGQDVALRCDPISGHVSLFWYQQALGQGPEFLTYFQNEAQLDKSGLPSDRFFAERPEGSVSTLKIQRTQQEDSAVYLCASRRGQGAYEQYFGPGTRLTVT.

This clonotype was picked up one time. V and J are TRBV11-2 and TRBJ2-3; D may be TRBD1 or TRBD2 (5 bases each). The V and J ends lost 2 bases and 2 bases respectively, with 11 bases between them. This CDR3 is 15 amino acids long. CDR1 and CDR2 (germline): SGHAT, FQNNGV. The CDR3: CASSLRGSDTDTQYF. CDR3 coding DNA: TGTGCCAGCAGCTTAAGGGGTAGCGACACAGATACGCAGTATTTT.

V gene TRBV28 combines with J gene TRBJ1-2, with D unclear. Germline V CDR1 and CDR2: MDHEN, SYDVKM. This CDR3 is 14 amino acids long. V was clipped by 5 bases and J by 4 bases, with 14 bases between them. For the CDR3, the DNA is TGTGCCAGCAGTGATCTGACGGATATCTATGGCTACACCTTC. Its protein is CASSDLTDIYGYTF.

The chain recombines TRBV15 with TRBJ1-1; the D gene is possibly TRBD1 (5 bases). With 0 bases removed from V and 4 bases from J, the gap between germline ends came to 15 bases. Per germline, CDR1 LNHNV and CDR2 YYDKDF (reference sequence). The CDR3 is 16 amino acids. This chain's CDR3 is CATSRDRWGSGTEAFF. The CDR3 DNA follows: TGTGCCACCAGCAGAGATAGGTGGGGGTCGGGCACTGAAGCTTTCTTT.

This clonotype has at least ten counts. The CDR3 DNA sequence: TGTGCCACCAGCAGGGGCCAAAATGAAAAACTGTTTTTT. Protein: CATSRGQNEKLFF. This rearrangement joins TRBV15 to TRBJ1-4; no definite D call. The germline V gene has CDR1 LNHNV and CDR2 YYDKDF (reference sequence). The V end was cut by 3 bases, the J end by 5 bases, with 7 bases between. The CDR3 is 13 amino acids. The variable domain in full, completed from reference TRBV15 and TRBJ1-4, reads DAMVIQNPRYQVTQFGKPVTLSCSQTLNHNVMYWYQQKSSQAPKLLFHYYDKDFNNEADTPDNFQSRRPNTSFCFLDIRSPGLGDTAMYLCATSRGQNEKLFFGSGTQLSVL.

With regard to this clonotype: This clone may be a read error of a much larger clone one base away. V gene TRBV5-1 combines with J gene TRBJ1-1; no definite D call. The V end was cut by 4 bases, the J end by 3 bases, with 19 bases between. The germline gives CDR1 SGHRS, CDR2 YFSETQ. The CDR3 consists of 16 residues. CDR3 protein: CASSVGPGRSDTEAFF. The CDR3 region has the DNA TGCGCCAGCAGCGTGGGTCCGGGCCGTTCGGACACTGAAGCTTTCTTT.

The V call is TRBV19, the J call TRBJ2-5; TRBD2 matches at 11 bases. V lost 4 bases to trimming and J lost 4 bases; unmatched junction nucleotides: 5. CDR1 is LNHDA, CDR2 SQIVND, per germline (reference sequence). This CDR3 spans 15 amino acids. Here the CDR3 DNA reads TGTGCCAGTAGTACTATAGCGGGAGGGCGAGAGACCCAGTACTTC. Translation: CASSTIAGGRETQYF.

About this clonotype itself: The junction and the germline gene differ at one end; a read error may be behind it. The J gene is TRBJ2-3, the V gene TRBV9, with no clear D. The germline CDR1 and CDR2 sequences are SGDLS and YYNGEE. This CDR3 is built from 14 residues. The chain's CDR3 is CASCVDTSTDTQYF. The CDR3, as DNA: TGTGCCAGCTGCGTAGACACTTCAACAGATACGCAGTATTTT. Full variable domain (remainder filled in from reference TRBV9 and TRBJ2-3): DSGVTQTPKHLITATGQRVTLRCSPRSGDLSVYWYQQSLDQGLQFLIQYYNGEERAKGNILERFSAQQFPDLHSELNLSSLELGDSALYFCASCVDTSTDTQYFGPGTRLTVL.

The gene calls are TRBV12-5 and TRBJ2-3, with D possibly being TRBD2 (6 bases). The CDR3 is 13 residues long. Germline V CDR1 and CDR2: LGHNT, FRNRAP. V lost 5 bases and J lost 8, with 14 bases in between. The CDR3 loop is CASGPAWGGTQYF. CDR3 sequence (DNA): TGTGCTAGTGGTCCCGCTTGGGGAGGTACGCAGTATTTT.

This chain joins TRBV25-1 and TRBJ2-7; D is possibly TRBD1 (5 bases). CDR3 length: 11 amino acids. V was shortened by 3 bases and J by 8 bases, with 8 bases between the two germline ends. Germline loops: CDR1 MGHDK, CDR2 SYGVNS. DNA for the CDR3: TGTGCCAGCAGTGACGTGGGGCAGCAGTACTTC. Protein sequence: CASSDVGQQYF.

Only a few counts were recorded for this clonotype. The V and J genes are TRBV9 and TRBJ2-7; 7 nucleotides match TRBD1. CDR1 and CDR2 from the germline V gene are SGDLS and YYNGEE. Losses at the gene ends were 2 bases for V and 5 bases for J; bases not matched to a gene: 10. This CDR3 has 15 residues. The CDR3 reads CASSVTGEVIDEQYF. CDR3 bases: TGTGCCAGCAGCGTCACAGGGGAAGTAATCGACGAGCAGTACTTC.

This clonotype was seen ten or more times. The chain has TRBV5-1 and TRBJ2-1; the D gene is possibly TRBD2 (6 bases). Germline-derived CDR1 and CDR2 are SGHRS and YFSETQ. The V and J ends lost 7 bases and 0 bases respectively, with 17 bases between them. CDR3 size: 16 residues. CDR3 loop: CASGLRTLLSYNEQFF. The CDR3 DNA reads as TGCGCCAGCGGACTACGGACTCTTCTCTCCTACAATGAGCAGTTCTTC.

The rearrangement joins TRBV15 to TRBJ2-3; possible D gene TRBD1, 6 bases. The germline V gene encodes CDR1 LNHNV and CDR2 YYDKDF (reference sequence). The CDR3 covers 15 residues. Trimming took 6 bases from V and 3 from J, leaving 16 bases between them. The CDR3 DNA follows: TGTGCCACCAGACCCACAGGGATCTGGACAGATACGCAGTATTTT. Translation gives CATRPTGIWTDTQYF.

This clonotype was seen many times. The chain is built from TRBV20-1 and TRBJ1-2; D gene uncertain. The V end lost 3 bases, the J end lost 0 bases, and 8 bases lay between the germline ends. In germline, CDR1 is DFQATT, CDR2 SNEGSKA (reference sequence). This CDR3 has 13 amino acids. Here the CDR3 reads CSASSLANYGYTF. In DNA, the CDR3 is TGCAGTGCTAGTAGCCTTGCTAACTATGGCTACACCTTC.

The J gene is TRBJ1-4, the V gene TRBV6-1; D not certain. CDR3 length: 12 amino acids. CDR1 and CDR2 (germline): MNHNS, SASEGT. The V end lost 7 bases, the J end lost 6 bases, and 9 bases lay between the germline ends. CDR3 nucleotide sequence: TGTGCCAGCAAAGATCTCGATGAAAAACTGTTTTTT. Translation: CASKDLDEKLFF.